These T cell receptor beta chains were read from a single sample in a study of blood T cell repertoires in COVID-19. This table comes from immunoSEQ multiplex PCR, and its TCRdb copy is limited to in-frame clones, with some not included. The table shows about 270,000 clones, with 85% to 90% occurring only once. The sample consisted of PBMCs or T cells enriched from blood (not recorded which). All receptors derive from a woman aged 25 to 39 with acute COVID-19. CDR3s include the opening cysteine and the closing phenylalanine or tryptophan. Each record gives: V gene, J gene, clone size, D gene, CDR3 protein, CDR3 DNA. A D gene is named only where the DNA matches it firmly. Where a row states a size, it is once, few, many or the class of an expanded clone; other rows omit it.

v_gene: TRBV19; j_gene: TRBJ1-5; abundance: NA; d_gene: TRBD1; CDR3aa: CASSGGTGDDQPQHF; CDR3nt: TGTGCCAGTAGTGGGGGGACAGGGGACGATCAGCCCCAGCATTTT
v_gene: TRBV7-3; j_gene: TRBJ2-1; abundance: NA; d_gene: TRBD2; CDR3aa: CASSSGREPYNEQFF; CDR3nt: TGTGCCAGCAGCAGCGGGCGGGAGCCCTACAATGAGCAGTTCTTC
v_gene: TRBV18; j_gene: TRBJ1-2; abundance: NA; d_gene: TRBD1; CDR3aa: CASSVGQGGDYGYTF; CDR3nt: TGTGCCAGCTCAGTAGGACAGGGAGGCGACTATGGCTACACCTTC
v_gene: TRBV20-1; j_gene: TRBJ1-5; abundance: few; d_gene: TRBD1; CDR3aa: CSASLGGQGSNQPQHF; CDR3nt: TGCAGTGCTAGTTTGGGGGGACAGGGGAGCAATCAGCCCCAGCATTTT
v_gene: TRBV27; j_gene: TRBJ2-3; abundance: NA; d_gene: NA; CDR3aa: CASSLSPYPLTDTQYF; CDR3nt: TGTGCCAGCAGTTTATCGCCCTACCCGCTTACAGATACGCAGTATTTT
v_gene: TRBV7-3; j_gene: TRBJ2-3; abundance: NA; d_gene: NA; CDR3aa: CASSARTSTDTQYF; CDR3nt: TGTGCCAGCAGCGCCCGGACTAGCACAGATACGCAGTATTTT
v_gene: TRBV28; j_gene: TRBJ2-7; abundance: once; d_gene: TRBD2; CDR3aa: CASSSGLAGGVQYF; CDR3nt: TGTGCCAGCAGTTCGGGACTAGCGGGAGGGGTACAGTACTTC
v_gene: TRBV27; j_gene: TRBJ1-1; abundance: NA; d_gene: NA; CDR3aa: CASSLEGAFLKRAFF; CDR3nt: TGTGCCAGCAGTCTGGAAGGGGCCTTCCTGAAGAGAGCTTTCTTT
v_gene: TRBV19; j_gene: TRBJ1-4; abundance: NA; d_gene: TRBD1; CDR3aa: CASSADRGGKEKLFF; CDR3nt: TGTGCCAGTAGTGCCGACAGGGGAGGGAAAGAAAAACTGTTTTTT
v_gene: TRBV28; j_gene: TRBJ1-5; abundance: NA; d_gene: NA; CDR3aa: CACREVQSDHQPQHF; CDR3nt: TGTGCCTGCCGAGAGGTTCAATCAGATCATCAGCCCCAGCATTTT
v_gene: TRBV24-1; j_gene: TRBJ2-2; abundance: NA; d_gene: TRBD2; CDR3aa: CATSETTGTSAGGELFF; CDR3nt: TGTGCCACCAGTGAGACCACCGGGACTAGCGCCGGCGGGGAGCTGTTTTTT
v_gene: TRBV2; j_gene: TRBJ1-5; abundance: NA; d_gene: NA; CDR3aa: CASIQDNGNQPQHF; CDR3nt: TGTGCCAGCATCCAGGATAACGGCAATCAGCCCCAGCATTTT
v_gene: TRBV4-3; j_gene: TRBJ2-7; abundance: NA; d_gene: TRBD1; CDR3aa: CASSQEVGQGDEQYF; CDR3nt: TGCGCCAGCAGCCAAGAGGTCGGACAGGGGGACGAGCAGTACTTC
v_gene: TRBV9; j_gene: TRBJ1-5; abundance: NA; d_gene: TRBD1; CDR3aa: CASSLGQGRQPQHF; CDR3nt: TGTGCCAGCAGTCTTGGACAGGGCCGTCAGCCCCAGCATTTT
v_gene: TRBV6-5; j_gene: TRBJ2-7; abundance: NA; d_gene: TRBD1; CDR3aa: CASSPGQGTYEQYF; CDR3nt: TGTGCCAGCTCACCCGGACAGGGGACCTACGAGCAGTACTTC
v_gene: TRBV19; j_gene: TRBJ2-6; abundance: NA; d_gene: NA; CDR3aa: CASSIVRVTGANVLTF; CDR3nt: TGTGCCAGTAGTATAGTCAGGGTCACCGGGGCCAACGTCCTGACTTTC
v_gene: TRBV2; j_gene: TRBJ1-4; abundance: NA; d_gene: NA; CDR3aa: CASRRGDNEKLFF; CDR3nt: TGTGCCAGCAGACGGGGAGATAATGAAAAACTGTTTTTT
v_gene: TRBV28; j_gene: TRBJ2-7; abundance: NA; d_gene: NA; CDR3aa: CASSLLTGTFSQYF; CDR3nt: TGTGCCAGCAGTTTATTGACAGGAACTTTTTCGCAGTACTTC
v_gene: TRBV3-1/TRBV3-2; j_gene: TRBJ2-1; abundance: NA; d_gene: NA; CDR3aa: CASSQEGLAHEQFF; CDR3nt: TGTGCCAGCAGCCAAGAAGGGCTAGCACATGAGCAGTTCTTC
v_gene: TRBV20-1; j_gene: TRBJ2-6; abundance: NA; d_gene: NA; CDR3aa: CSASPQGGASGANVLTF; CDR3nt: TGCAGTGCTAGTCCACAGGGGGGGGCATCTGGGGCCAACGTCCTGACTTTC
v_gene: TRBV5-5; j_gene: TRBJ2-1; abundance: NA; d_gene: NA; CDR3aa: CASSFSNEQFF; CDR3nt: TGTGCCAGCAGCTTCAGCAATGAGCAGTTCTTC
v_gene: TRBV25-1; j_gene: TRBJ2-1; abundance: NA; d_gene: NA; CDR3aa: CASSVPTVRELSYNEQFF; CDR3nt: TGTGCCAGCAGCGTACCCACCGTCCGGGAGCTCTCCTACAATGAGCAGTTCTTC
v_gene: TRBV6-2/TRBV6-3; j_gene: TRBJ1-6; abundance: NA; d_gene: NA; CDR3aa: CASSYSTPGYSPLHF; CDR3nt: TGTGCCAGCAGTTACTCGACTCCGGGATATTCACCCCTCCACTTT
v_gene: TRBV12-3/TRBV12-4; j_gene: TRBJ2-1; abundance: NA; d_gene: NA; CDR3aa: CASRESEVGEQFF; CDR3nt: TGTGCCAGCAGGGAGTCGGAGGTCGGTGAGCAGTTCTTC
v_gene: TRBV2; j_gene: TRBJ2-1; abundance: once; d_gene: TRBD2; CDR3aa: CASVRDYSYNEQFF; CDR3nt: TGTGCCAGCGTCCGGGACTACTCCTACAATGAGCAGTTCTTC
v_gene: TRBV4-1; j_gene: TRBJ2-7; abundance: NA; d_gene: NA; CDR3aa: CASSQDLGGLGEQYF; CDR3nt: TGCGCCAGCAGCCAAGATCTTGGAGGGTTGGGCGAGCAGTACTTC
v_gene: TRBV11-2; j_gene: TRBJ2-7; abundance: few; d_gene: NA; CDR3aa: CASSLDLGGEQYF; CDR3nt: TGTGCCAGCAGCTTAGATCTCGGGGGAGAGCAGTACTTC
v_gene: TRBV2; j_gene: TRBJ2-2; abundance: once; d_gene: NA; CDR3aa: CASRELNFDTGELFF; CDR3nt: TGTGCCAGCAGAGAATTAAATTTTGACACCGGGGAGCTGTTTTTT
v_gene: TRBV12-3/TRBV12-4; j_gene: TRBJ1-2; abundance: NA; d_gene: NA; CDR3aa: CASSLRALYGYTF; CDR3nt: TGTGCCAGCAGTTTAAGAGCGTTATATGGCTACACCTTC
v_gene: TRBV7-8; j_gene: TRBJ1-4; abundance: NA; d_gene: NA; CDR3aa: CASSLPRDRPSNEKLFF; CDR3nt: TGTGCCAGCAGCTTACCCCGCGACAGGCCGTCTAATGAAAAACTGTTTTTT
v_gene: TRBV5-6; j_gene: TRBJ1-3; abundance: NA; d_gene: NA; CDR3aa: CASSFSGSGNTIYF; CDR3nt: TGTGCCAGCAGCTTCTCCGGCTCTGGAAACACCATATATTTT
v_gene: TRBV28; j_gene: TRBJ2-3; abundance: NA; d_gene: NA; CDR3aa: CASSEPEQGGGTDTQYF; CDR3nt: TGTGCCAGCAGTGAGCCCGAACAGGGAGGGGGCACAGATACGCAGTATTTT
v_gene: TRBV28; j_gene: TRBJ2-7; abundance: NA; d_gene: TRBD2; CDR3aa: CASSLPGLAIHEQYF; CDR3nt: TGTGCCAGCAGTTTACCGGGACTAGCTATCCACGAGCAGTACTTC
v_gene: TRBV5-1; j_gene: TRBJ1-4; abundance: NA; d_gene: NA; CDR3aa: CASSPQGLDEKLFF; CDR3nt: TGCGCCAGCAGCCCGCAGGGGTTAGATGAAAAACTGTTTTTT
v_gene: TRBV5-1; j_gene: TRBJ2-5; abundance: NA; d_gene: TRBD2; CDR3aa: CASSLALLAGGQETQYF; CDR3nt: TGCGCCAGCAGCTTGGCCTTACTAGCGGGAGGGCAAGAGACCCAGTACTTC
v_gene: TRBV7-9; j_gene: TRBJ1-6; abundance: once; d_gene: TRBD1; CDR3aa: CASSLGGTDNSPLHF; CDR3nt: TGTGCCAGCAGCTTAGGTGGGACAGATAATTCACCCCTCCACTTT
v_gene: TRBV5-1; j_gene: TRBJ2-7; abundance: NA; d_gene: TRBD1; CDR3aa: CASSIGQGPYEQYF; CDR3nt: TGCGCCAGCAGCATAGGACAGGGTCCTTACGAGCAGTACTTC